The sequence of this TCR beta chain was determined in a study of siplizumab effects on memory and regulatory T cells (dated by TCRdb to between 2018 and 2021). For the wider study: Across eight responder-stimulator pairs, mixed lymphocyte reactions were run in pairs, roughly 1 with siplizumab at roughly 0.95 ug/mL and roughly 1 without drug. The effect of the anti-CD2 antibody siplizumab on alloreactive T-cell subsets was examined in allogeneic mixed lymphocyte reactions constructed from human PBMCs. What the work shows at the level of the full study, not this receptor alone: A naive or memory phenotype could not be assigned to roughly 75-96% of proliferating CD4+ or CD8+ clones. In reactions with siplizumab, an average of roughly 70% of mappable alloreactive CD4+ clones were Treg-derived, compared with 25% to 30% in control reactions. The suppressive function of proliferating Tregs from siplizumab cultures was not functionally confirmed. Greater diversity appeared to be present in unstimulated naive T cells than in memory T cells, and a substantial contribution to the alloresponse seemed to be made by naive cells. Because sequences below about 10^-5 frequency were poorly captured, only a minor fraction of alloreactive clones could be mapped to unstimulated subsets. The cumulative frequency of alloreactive sequences traceable to unstimulated CD4+ memory T cells was significantly reduced by siplizumab.

The library was built by means of the immunoSEQ multiplex PCR assay. The deep sequencing platform assayed roughly 10^5 TCR templates per sample. Genomic DNA extracted from sorted T cells was used for TCRbeta CDR3 sequencing. The authors processed their data as follows. The R programming language was used for the clonal analysis of the TCRbeta CDR3 data. Unstimulated samples were compared with post-reaction CFSE-low samples to define alloreactive CD4+ and CD8+ clones. By matching sequences to the repertoires of sorted unstimulated Treg and non-Treg cells, each alloreactive CD4+ clone was assigned a regulatory or non-regulatory origin. In its TCRdb copy, this immuneACCESS table keeps in-frame sequences only and misses some clones. Where compared with another copy, unresolved V genes explain less than half of these, and the others have no known cause. V and J calls and clone size follow that table, whereas D and trimming were derived from the DNA. Across this sample there are 20,000 or so clones, with over 35% seen only once. 5.5% to 7% of the sample goes to the ten largest clones.

Cells from the mixed lymphocyte reactions were cocultured for less than seven days at 37 degrees C. Responder PBMCs were labelled with CFSE, stimulator PBMCs were labelled with Violet Dye, and the two were mixed at a 1:1 ratio. Sorted unstimulated T cells, along with proliferating T cells recovered from mixed lymphocyte reactions, underwent TCRbeta CDR3 sequencing. Fresh whole blood from fewer than 11 HLA-typed healthy donors served as the source for isolating PBMCs. Proliferating CFSE-low responder T cells were FACS-sorted after the mixed lymphocyte reaction for TCR sequencing. The junction carries 13 bases between V and J, which are trimmed by 5 bases and 2 bases respectively. CDR1 and CDR2 are drawn from the germline V gene: MNHNS, SASEGT. The CDR3 sequence holds 14 residues, the cysteine and phenylalanine included. Here the CDR3 DNA is all that survives: 42 bases in frame from base 1. This clone was picked up one time. Its antigen is not yet known. No much larger clone is present one base from it, and per-base qualities are unavailable.

Sample: CFSE-low (dividing) CD4+ T cells sorted from an allogeneic mixed lymphocyte reaction. The TCR comes from a human donor in good health; the cells came from an allogeneic mixed lymphocyte reaction. Some clones in this sample may be carry-over from other donors' samples. The chain is made from TRBV6-1 and TRBJ2-7, with no reliable assignment of the D segment. The DNA reads TGTGCCAGCAGTCGAGACACTCCAGCCTACGAGCAGTACTTC. This codes for CASSRDTPAYEQYF.